Listed below are T cell receptor beta chains from one sample, sequenced in a study of T cell responses to AZD1222 COVID-19 vaccine. Clones were read by immunoSEQ multiplex PCR, and TCRdb kept only the in-frame ones, dropping some. The table includes 160,000 or so clones, 85% to 95% detected once. Specimen: peripheral blood, collected on day 0 of AZD1222 vaccination. Source of these receptors: an adult in good health. Both conserved end residues are part of each CDR3. Each record gives: V gene, CDR3 protein.

V gene: TRBV29-1; CDR3 protein: CSVEDRGQEATQTQYF
V gene: TRBV10-3; CDR3 protein: CAIHGQALNYGYTF
V gene: TRBV6-5; CDR3 protein: CASSSLQGQANEKLFF
V gene: TRBV30; CDR3 protein: CAWSNEGNEKLFF
V gene: TRBV5-1; CDR3 protein: CASSDPGGHTEAFF
V gene: TRBV7-6; CDR3 protein: CASSLVDGANYGYTF
V gene: TRBV10-1; CDR3 protein: CASSAVARDGEQFF
V gene: TRBV19; CDR3 protein: CASVSREAGNTIYF
V gene: TRBV27; CDR3 protein: CASSPQRGLNTEAFF
V gene: TRBV6-5; CDR3 protein: CASSYGQGTDTQYF
V gene: TRBV28; CDR3 protein: CASSAGGEGTEAFF
V gene: TRBV24-1; CDR3 protein: CATQDRATLGRYEQYF
V gene: TRBV5-1; CDR3 protein: CASSLGTGNYYGYTF
V gene: TRBV2; CDR3 protein: CASSVGTSGRASFYEQYF
V gene: TRBV29-1; CDR3 protein: CSGHDWGTEAFF
V gene: TRBV5-1; CDR3 protein: CASSLPLPGEGYTF
V gene: TRBV7-2; CDR3 protein: CASSFRGTTSTDTQYF
V gene: TRBV18; CDR3 protein: CASSPRAGGNQPQHF
V gene: TRBV29-1; CDR3 protein: CSVGRGLESHGYTF
V gene: TRBV5-5; CDR3 protein: CASSKGQRETQYF
V gene: TRBV6-5; CDR3 protein: CASSYGNMDGYTF
V gene: TRBV6-5; CDR3 protein: CASSYSGGYGYTF
V gene: TRBV6-5; CDR3 protein: CASSYTGIDEQFF
V gene: TRBV4-1; CDR3 protein: CASSQVTVNYGYTF
V gene: TRBV5-1; CDR3 protein: CASSSEGAPTGEQYF
V gene: TRBV6-1; CDR3 protein: CASSESWGGPYEQYF
V gene: TRBV5-1; CDR3 protein: CASSPDSAQLSYEQYF
V gene: TRBV7-8; CDR3 protein: CASSLTPSGKLSYEQYF
V gene: TRBV19; CDR3 protein: CASSIERGLDTDTQYF
V gene: TRBV7-2; CDR3 protein: CASSQGQGHNNEQFF
V gene: TRBV4-2; CDR3 protein: CASSQERQVYGYTF
V gene: TRBV7-8; CDR3 protein: CASSLEGLAGETQYF
V gene: TRBV6-5; CDR3 protein: CASTPPGGRTEAFF
V gene: TRBV12-5; CDR3 protein: CASGLNWAANEQFF